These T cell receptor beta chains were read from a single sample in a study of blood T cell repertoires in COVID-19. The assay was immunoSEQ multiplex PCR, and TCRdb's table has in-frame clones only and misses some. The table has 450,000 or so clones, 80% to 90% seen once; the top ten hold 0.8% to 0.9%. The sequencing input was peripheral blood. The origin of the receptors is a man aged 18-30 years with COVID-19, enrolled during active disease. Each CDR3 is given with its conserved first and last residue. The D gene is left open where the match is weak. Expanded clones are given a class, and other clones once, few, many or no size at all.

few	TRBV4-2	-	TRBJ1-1	TGTGCCAGCAGCCAAGAGGGGAGGATCGCTTTCTTT	CASSQEGRIAFF
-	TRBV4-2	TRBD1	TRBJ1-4	TGTGCCAGCAGCCAAACGTCCGGTACAGGGGGACTTAATGAAAAACTGTTTTTT	CASSQTSGTGGLNEKLFF
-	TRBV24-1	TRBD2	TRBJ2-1	TGTGCCACCAGTGATACCACGCAAGCGGGAGAGCAGTTCTTC	CATSDTTQAGEQFF
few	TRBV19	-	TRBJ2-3	TGTGCCAGTAGTACGACAGGCACAGATACGCAGTATTTT	CASSTTGTDTQYF
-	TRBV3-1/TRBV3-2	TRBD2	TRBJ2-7	TGTGCCAGCAGCCGCGGACTAGCGGGAGGGCCTTCCTGGAACGAGCAGTACTTC	CASSRGLAGGPSWNEQYF
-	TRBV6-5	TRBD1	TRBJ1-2	TGTGCCAGCAGAGCGACAGGGGAGTTTGTCTATGGCTACACCTTC	CASRATGEFVYGYTF
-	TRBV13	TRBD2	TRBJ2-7	TGTGCCAGCAGCCGAGCCGGGCGGGGGGCTTCCTACGAGCAGTACTTC	CASSRAGRGASYEQYF
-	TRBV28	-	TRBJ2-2	TGTGCCAGCAGTTTGGAGGCCGGGGAGCTGTTTTTT	CASSLEAGELFF
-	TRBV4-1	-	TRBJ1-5	TGCGCCAGCAGCCAAGAATTGCCAGGGGTGAGTCAGCCCCAGCATTTT	CASSQELPGVSQPQHF
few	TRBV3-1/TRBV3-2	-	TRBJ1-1	TGTGCCAGCAGCCAAAACCTCCAGGGGACTGAAGCTTTCTTT	CASSQNLQGTEAFF
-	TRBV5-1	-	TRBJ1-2	TGCGCCAGCAGCTTGGAGGGGGTATCGGGCTACACCTTC	CASSLEGVSGYTF
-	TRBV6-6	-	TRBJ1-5	TGTGCCAGCAGTTCCGGGGACCGGGGGCAGCCCCAGCATTTT	CASSSGDRGQPQHF
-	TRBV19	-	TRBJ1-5	TGTGCCAGTAGTATGAGGCAGGGTGGTCAGCCCCAGCATTTT	CASSMRQGGQPQHF
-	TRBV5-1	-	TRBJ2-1	TGCGCCAGCAGCTTGGAGGGCCGGCGGGTGGATGAGCAGTTCTTC	CASSLEGRRVDEQFF